The clone carrying this T cell receptor beta chain has a count of ten or more. Its antigen is as yet unknown. This sample is drawn from a study of T-cell memory formation after mild COVID-19. Study in general: Clusters were largely donor specific. The study, taken as a whole, reports: Memory sampled before infection contained some responding clones, suggesting cross-reactive memory joined. A second wave expanding day 15 to 37 was CD4+-biased; contracting clones were balanced.

The germline V gene encodes CDR1 SEHNR and CDR2 FQNEAQ (reference sequence). The CDR3 is made up of 12 amino acids. Trimming took off 5 bases at V and 6 bases at J, with 7 bases between the two ends. TCRdb recomputed calls from the 5' RACE reads with MiXCR, one row per CDR3 protein. Here the sample spans 550,000 to 700,000 distinct CDR3 sequences, around 16% being singletons. The rearrangement uses TRBV7-9 and TRBJ2-2; no firm D call. This clonotype originated in an adult woman who had mild COVID-19 (a few samples of this study predate the infection). Cell type and time point are not known. The sample consisted of PBMCs or a T cell subset sorted from them (not recorded which). In DNA form, the CDR3 reads TGTGCCAGCAGCCCCCCCGCCGGGGAGCTGTTTTTT. Translating it yields CASSPPAGELFF. Supplemented by reference TRBV7-9 and TRBJ2-2, the full variable domain reads DTGVSQNPRHKITKRGQNVTFRCDPISEHNRLYWYRQTLGQGPEFLTYFQNEAQLEKSRLLSDRFSAERPKGSFSTLEIQRTEQGDSAMYLCASSPPAGELFFGEGSRLTVL.